Shown below are 25 T cell receptor beta chains from a single sample sequenced in a study of patients and donors after allogeneic stem cell transplantation. From the RT-PCR reads, TCRdb called clonotypes with MiXCR, one entry per CDR3 protein. The data show around 200,000 distinct CDR3 sequences, with 38% seen just once and roughly 10% held by the top ten. The material sequenced was blood, either unsorted or a sorted T cell fraction (not recorded which). Receptors originate from a human donor who was either an allogeneic HSCT recipient or a stem cell or donor lymphocyte infusion donor (not recorded which). It is not recorded whose cells these are; they may come from a transplant donor.

The CDR3 sequence is CASSLGLAKSTDTQYF. The CDR3 DNA reads as TGCGCCAGCAGCTTAGGACTAGCGAAGAGCACAGATACGCAGTATTTT. This chain connects TRBV5-1 to TRBJ2-3; 9 nucleotides line up with TRBD2. Trimming at V came to 2 bases and at J to 0 bases, leaving 4 bases not matched to a gene. Germline lookup yields CDR1 SGHRS and CDR2 YFSETQ. The CDR3 spans 16 residues.

On this clonotype itself: The junction departs from germline at one end; a sequencing error may be responsible. This sequence joins TRBV20-1 and TRBJ1-2; TRBD1 is a possible D gene (6 bases). Germline CDR1 and CDR2: DFQATT and SNEGSKA (reference sequence). The CDR3 is 11 amino acids. CDR3 nucleotides: TGCAGTGTTAGAAACAGGGATGGCTACACCTTC. This gives the protein CSVRNRDGYTF.

The chain employs TRBV4-1 and TRBJ2-7, with 7 bases identical to TRBD1. Trimming took 4 bases from V and 3 from J; bases not matched to a gene: 15. The CDR3 extends over 17 amino acids. Germline V gene data show CDR1 as MGHRA and CDR2 as YSYEKL. The CDR3 protein is CASSPSYFGQADYEQYF. The CDR3, as DNA: TGCGCCAGCAGCCCCTCCTATTTCGGACAGGCAGACTACGAGCAGTACTTC.

As DNA, the CDR3 is TGTGCCAGCAGTTACACCCGGGACAGGGGGTACGGGATGAACACTGAAGCTTTCTTT. Residues: CASSYTRDRGYGMNTEAFF. V gene TRBV6-2 or TRBV6-3 combines with J gene TRBJ1-1; 11 bases are shared with TRBD1. CDR3 length: 19 amino acids. V was pared by 2 bases and J by 0 bases, with 11 bases of the junction left unmatched. The germline gives CDR1 MNHEY, CDR2 SVGEGT.

J is TRBJ2-3 and V is TRBV20-1; D gene unclear. Trimming left V 5 bases short and J 5 bases short, with 14 bases between. Germline CDR1 reads DFQATT; CDR2 reads SNEGSKA (reference sequence). The CDR3 sequence is 13 residues long. In DNA form, the CDR3 reads TGCAGTGCTCGAATGGCTAGAGGAGATACGCAGTATTTT. It translates to CSARMARGDTQYF.

This clonotype was detected a few times. The V call is TRBV20-1, the J call TRBJ1-1, with TRBD1 identical over 7 bases. CDR1 is DFQATT and CDR2 is SNEGSKA in the germline V gene (reference sequence). CDR3 length: 14 amino acids. V trimming: 6 bases; J trimming: 0 bases; junction bases outside the gene matches: 7. CDR3 nucleotides: TGCAGTGCGACTCGGGGACAGTTGAACACTGAAGCTTTCTTT. Its translation: CSATRGQLNTEAFF.

This chain connects TRBV12-3 or TRBV12-4 to TRBJ1-1; D not resolved. Deletions cut 7 bases from V and 4 bases from J, with 13 bases between. The CDR3 has 13 residues. This CDR3 reads CASNLKVGTEAFF. For the CDR3, the DNA is TGTGCCAGCAACCTCAAAGTAGGCACTGAAGCTTTCTTT.

The rearrangement uses TRBV28 and TRBJ2-1; D perhaps matches TRBD2 (7 bases). Germline V CDR1 and CDR2: MDHEN, SYDVKM. V gave up 2 bases and J gave up 3 bases, with 11 bases separating them. The length of the CDR3 is 15 residues. CDR3 DNA sequence: TGTGCCAGCAGTTTACGCGGGGGCAACTACAATGAGCAGTTCTTC. Encoded protein: CASSLRGGNYNEQFF. Filled out from reference TRBV28 and TRBJ2-1, the complete variable domain reads DVKVTQSSRYLVKRTGEKVFLECVQDMDHENMFWYRQDPGLGLRLIYFSYDVKMKEKGDIPEGYSVSREKKERFSLILESASTNQTSMYLCASSLRGGNYNEQFFGPGTRLTVL.

The chain uses TRBV6-5 and TRBJ2-1, with 8 bases lining up with TRBD1. Germline V gene lookup returns CDR1 MNHEY and CDR2 SVGAGI. The CDR3 totals 14 residues. V lost 5 bases to trimming and J lost 7 bases; unmatched junction nucleotides: 7. The CDR3 region has the DNA TGTGCCAGCAGTCAGGGGGCACCAAAAAATGAGCAGTTCTTC. Translating it yields CASSQGAPKNEQFF.

This chain links TRBV7-8 with TRBJ2-1; TRBD1 might be the D (6 bases). Trimming stripped 2 bases from V and 2 bases from J, with 10 bases between. The CDR3 consists of 15 residues. Germline V lookup: CDR1 SGHVS, CDR2 FQNEAQ. As DNA, the CDR3 is TGTGCCAGCAGCTTACCAGGGGTGACCTACAATGAGCAGTTCTTC. Translated, it gives CASSLPGVTYNEQFF.

The chain uses TRBV4-2 and TRBJ1-1; 7 bases match TRBD1. The CDR3 contains 14 residues. With 3 bases clipped from V and 6 bases from J, the junction kept 7 bases outside the gene matches. Germline lookup yields CDR1 LGHNA and CDR2 YNFKEQ. The CDR3 coding sequence is TGTGCCAGCAGCCACGCCACAGGGGAGCCTGAAGCTTTCTTT. Protein: CASSHATGEPEAFF.

The gene calls are TRBV5-5 and TRBJ1-2, with 8 bases that match TRBD1. The J segment lost 9 bases and the V segment lost 0 bases, leaving 7 bases of the junction unmatched. The CDR3 has 14 residues. Germline V gene data show CDR1 as SGHKS and CDR2 as YYEKEE (reference sequence). CDR3 nucleotide sequence: TGTGCCAGCAGCTTGGGCGGACAGGGTAGACGCTACACCTTC. Encoded protein: CASSLGGQGRRYTF.

The chain has TRBV3-1 and TRBJ1-1; unclear D gene. Germline loops: CDR1 LGHDT, CDR2 YNNKEL (reference sequence). V lost 7 bases, J lost 0 bases, and 12 bases lay in between. There are 14 residues in the CDR3. As DNA, the CDR3 is TGTGCCAGCAAAGCTTCCTCCGTGAACACTGAAGCTTTCTTT. Protein sequence: CASKASSVNTEAFF.

This clonotype was detected a few times. The V gene is TRBV29-1, the J gene TRBJ2-1, with D possibly TRBD2 on 6 matching bases. The CDR3 length is 15 residues. The germline V gene has CDR1 SQVTM and CDR2 ANQGSEA. V gave up 3 bases and J gave up 4 bases, with 16 bases separating them. The CDR3 DNA sequence: TGCAGCGTTGAGTTTGCGGGATCGGGTTACAATGAGCAGTTCTTC. Amino acid sequence: CSVEFAGSGYNEQFF.

The chain combines TRBV3-1 with TRBJ2-1; unclear D gene. Trimming removed 0 bases from V and 4 bases from J, with 10 bases in between. The CDR3 is made up of 15 amino acids. The germline CDR1 and CDR2 sequences are LGHDT and YNNKEL (reference sequence). CDR3 bases: TGTGCCAGCAGCCAAGATAAGAGACTGTACAATGAGCAGTTCTTC. Protein: CASSQDKRLYNEQFF.

The V call is TRBV12-3 or TRBV12-4, the J call TRBJ1-1, with D hard to call. Trimming cost V 5 bases and J 0 bases, with 10 bases left between them. The CDR3 is 14 amino acids. The CDR3 region has the DNA TGTGCCAGCAGTCAGACTCTCTTGAACACTGAAGCTTTCTTT. Amino acid sequence: CASSQTLLNTEAFF.

The chain uses TRBV7-2 and TRBJ1-1; D is uncertain. Deletions cut 2 bases from V and 3 bases from J, with 7 bases between. There are 13 residues in the CDR3. Germline assignment: CDR1 SGHTA and CDR2 FQGNSA. The CDR3 here is CASSLMADTEAFF. Written as DNA, the CDR3 is TGTGCCAGCAGCTTAATGGCAGACACTGAAGCTTTCTTT.

The chain employs TRBV5-1 and TRBJ2-5; D ambiguous. Between the trimmed V and J ends, which lost 2 bases and 1 base, there was a span of 9 bases. CDR1 is SGHRS, CDR2 YFSETQ, per germline. There are 14 residues in the CDR3. CDR3 in amino acids: CASSFTTTQETQYF. In DNA, the CDR3 is TGCGCCAGCAGCTTCACAACTACCCAAGAGACCCAGTACTTC.

The chain recombines TRBV7-9 with TRBJ1-5; the match to TRBD1 covers 7 bases. The CDR3 consists of 15 residues. The V and J ends lost 5 bases and 3 bases, in that order; junction bases with no gene match: 7. Germline V gene lookup returns CDR1 SEHNR and CDR2 FQNEAQ (reference sequence). CDR3 residues: CASSRFTGDNQPQHF. CDR3 coding DNA: TGTGCCAGCAGCCGTTTTACAGGGGACAATCAGCCCCAGCATTTT.

The chain carries TRBV5-1 and TRBJ2-6; 7 bases match TRBD2. After removal of 4 bases from V and 4 bases from J, the junction contained 8 bases not matched to a gene. There are 16 residues in the CDR3. CDR1 is SGHRS, CDR2 YFSETQ, per germline. The chain's CDR3 is CASSKPRGDGANVLTF. CDR3 coding DNA: TGCGCCAGCAGCAAACCCCGGGGGGACGGGGCCAACGTCCTGACTTTC.

This chain joins TRBV12-3 or TRBV12-4 and TRBJ1-1; 7 nucleotides agree with TRBD1. V dropped 7 bases and J dropped 9; count of bases not matched to a gene: 5. The CDR3 is 11 residues long. The CDR3 reads CASKTGVQAFF. CDR3 DNA: TGTGCCAGCAAAACAGGGGTTCAAGCTTTCTTT.

This clonotype was detected a few times. The V call is TRBV12-3 or TRBV12-4, the J call TRBJ2-7, with a possible D match to TRBD1 (5 bases). This CDR3 has 11 amino acids. V was trimmed by 6 bases and J by 6 bases, leaving 9 bases between them. The CDR3 sequence is CASSHRSEQYF. In nucleotides, the CDR3 is TGTGCCAGCAGCCACAGGAGCGAGCAGTACTTC.

The chain couples TRBV7-2 to TRBJ2-3; D is unresolved. The CDR3 contains 16 residues. Germline lookup yields CDR1 SGHTA and CDR2 FQGNSA. Between the trimmed V and J ends, which lost 1 base and 1 base, there was a span of 12 bases. CDR3 loop: CASSLVAASGTDTQYF. In nucleotides, the CDR3 is TGTGCCAGCAGCTTAGTGGCTGCCTCGGGCACAGATACGCAGTATTTT.

The rearrangement links TRBV10-3 to TRBJ2-3; TRBD2 matches 7 bases. This CDR3 is 14 amino acids long. Unmatched junction bases numbered 3, after V lost 6 bases and J lost 0 bases. Germline assignment: CDR1 ENHRY and CDR2 SYGVKD. The CDR3 is CAIRSGGSTDTQYF. In nucleotides, the CDR3 is TGTGCCATCAGATCGGGGGGTAGCACAGATACGCAGTATTTT.

This clonotype has more than one count but fewer than ten. This chain uses TRBV27 with TRBJ2-1, with no clear D. Germline-derived CDR1 and CDR2 are MNHEY and SMNVEV (reference sequence). CDR3 length equals 15 residues. The V and J ends lost 4 bases and 0 bases respectively, with 10 bases between them. In nucleotides, the CDR3 is TGTGCCAGCAGTTCTGTTCCCAGCTCCTACAATGAGCAGTTCTTC. Its protein is CASSSVPSSYNEQFF.